These 9 T cell receptor beta chains came from one sample sequenced in a study of CD8 T cells in ankylosing spondylitis. General study results and limits: What seemed typical of ankylosing spondylitis blood was a TCR beta motif built from about 8 highly homologous variants.

Their recognized antigens are unknown. A single record per CDR3 protein comes from TCRdb applying MiXCR to the 5' RACE reads. The sample lists roughly 700,000 distinct CDR3 sequences; around 19% were seen once. The sequencing sample was made of blood, either unsorted or a sorted T cell fraction (not recorded which). These receptors originate from a male donor with ankylosing spondylitis.

The chain has TRBV20-1 and TRBJ1-6; a possible D gene is TRBD1 (6 bases). CDR1 and CDR2 from the germline V gene are DFQATT and SNEGSKA (reference sequence). This CDR3 comprises 14 residues. V shed 5 bases and J shed 9 bases, with 17 bases lying between them. CDR3 region: CSAPGTTGFSPLHF. The CDR3 nucleotides read TGCAGTGCTCCCGGGACAACAGGTTTTTCACCCCTCCACTTT.

V gene TRBV12-3 or TRBV12-4 combines with J gene TRBJ2-4; D uncertain. The CDR3 extends over 12 amino acids. V was pared by 1 base and J by 7 bases, with 5 bases between. The DNA of the CDR3 is TGTGCCAGCAGTTTAGTGGGGAACATTCAGTACTTC. This gives the protein CASSLVGNIQYF.

The chain is built from TRBV27 and TRBJ2-4, with 9 bases that match TRBD1. Germline V gene data show CDR1 as MNHEY and CDR2 as SMNVEV (reference sequence). Trimming at V came to 2 bases and at J to 6 bases, leaving 5 bases not matched to a gene. The CDR3 is 15 amino acids. The CDR3 spells CASSLILGQGNIQYF. CDR3 sequence (DNA): TGTGCCAGCAGTTTAATCCTGGGACAGGGAAACATTCAGTACTTC.

This clonotype was seen only a few times. The chain joins TRBV28 to TRBJ1-4; 10 bases fit TRBD1. Looked up from germline, CDR1 is MDHEN and CDR2 is SYDVKM. With 5 bases clipped from V and 6 bases from J, the junction kept 6 bases outside the gene matches. The length of the CDR3 is 15 residues. The CDR3 DNA reads TGTGCCAGCAGTGGACAGGGGGTGCTTTATGAAAAACTGTTTTTT. Amino acid sequence: CASSGQGVLYEKLFF.

This clonotype has a handful of counts. The J gene is TRBJ1-2, the V gene TRBV5-1; D not resolved. This CDR3 contains 13 residues. The germline V gene has CDR1 SGHRS and CDR2 YFSETQ. V lost 5 bases and J 2 bases, leaving 10 bases between the germline ends. CDR3: CASRAGQNYGYTF. DNA for the CDR3: TGCGCCAGCAGAGCCGGTCAGAACTATGGCTACACCTTC.

This chain uses TRBV5-6 with TRBJ2-1; TRBD1 matches at 8 bases. From germline, CDR1 is SGHDT and CDR2 YYEEEE. Losses at the gene ends were 3 bases for V and 1 base for J; bases not matched to a gene: 9. The CDR3 totals 17 residues. The CDR3 DNA sequence: TGTGCCAGCAGCTCCCATGGACAGGGATGGTCCTACAATGAGCAGTTCTTC. Protein sequence: CASSSHGQGWSYNEQFF.

This clonotype was observed a handful of times. The V call is TRBV5-8, the J call TRBJ2-2; 8 positions match TRBD2. The CDR3 has 16 amino acids. With 0 bases clipped from V and 6 bases from J, the junction kept 7 bases outside the gene matches. Germline V CDR1 and CDR2: SGHTS, YDEGEE. The CDR3 DNA follows: TGTGCCAGCAGCTTGGTGGTTGGAGCGGGAGCCGGGGAGCTGTTTTTT. Translating gives CASSLVVGAGAGELFF.

This clonotype was seen only a few times. CDR3 sequence: CSVEGKNGYTF. The CDR3 bases are TGCAGCGTTGAAGGGAAGAATGGCTACACCTTC. This sequence joins TRBV29-1 and TRBJ1-2; D is ambiguous. The CDR3 sequence is 11 residues long. The V end was cut by 1 base, the J end by 6 bases, with 6 bases between. Germline CDR1 SQVTM, CDR2 ANQGSEA.

The J gene is TRBJ2-7, the V gene TRBV7-9, with 11 bases fitting TRBD1. Germline V gene sequence: CDR1 SEHNR, CDR2 FQNEAQ (reference sequence). CDR3 length: 16 residues. V shed 0 bases and J 3 bases; nucleotides not matched to a gene: 4. For the CDR3, the DNA is TGTGCCAGCAGCTTAGCGGGACAGGGGGGATACTACGAGCAGTACTTC. Translating gives CASSLAGQGGYYEQYF.